This T cell receptor (beta chain) was found in a study of blood T cell repertoires in COVID-19. Germline CDR1 and CDR2: SGHNT and YYREEE (reference sequence). The CDR3 spans 15 residues. Trimming cost V 3 bases and J 6 bases; bases outside gene matches: 10. Profiled with immunoSEQ multiplex PCR; TCRdb holds only in-frame clones, not every one. The sample lists 58,000 or so clones; around 85% were seen once. This clonotype was obtained from a woman between 70 and 85 years old with active COVID-19. The chain recombines TRBV5-4 with TRBJ2-7, with 9 bases aligning to TRBD1. The sample was peripheral blood. CDR3 protein: CASSSRTGEFGEQYF. The CDR3 DNA reads TGTGCCAGCAGCTCCCGGACAGGGGAATTTGGCGAGCAGTACTTC.